Each of the 21 T cell receptor beta chains below was sequenced from the same sample in a study of T cell clonality in common variable immunodeficiency (dated by TCRdb to the mid-2010s). The library was obtained by the immunoSEQ multiplex PCR assay. TCRdb obtained this table from immuneACCESS and retained in-frame rearrangements with V and J assigned. These tables miss some clones; where compared with another copy, unresolved V genes account for less than half of the shortfall, and the remainder is unexplained. With roughly 55,000 clones recorded, this sample contains no clone counted only once. The ten largest clones add up to approximately 5.4% of the sample. The sequencing input was peripheral blood mononuclear cells. The receptors derive from a person between 18 and 75 years old in good health.

There are many counts of this clone. The CDR3 end lies 3 residues beyond the end of the read and is filled in from the germline J gene. The J gene is TRBJ2-3, the V gene TRBV5-1; D is unresolved. Germline values: CDR1 SGHRS, CDR2 YFSETQ. The CDR3 covers 16 residues. Trimming pared 0 bases from V and 3 bases from J, leaving 14 bases between. The CDR3 loop reads CASSLAVSAGTDTQYF. The covered CDR3 bases are TGCGCCAGCAGCTTGGCTGTTAGTGCCGGGACAGATACG.

With regard to this clone: Sequencing ends 3 residues short of the CDR3 end; the germline J gene provides the rest. The V gene is TRBV13, the J gene TRBJ2-7; TRBD1 matches at 7 bases. The germline V gene encodes CDR1 PRHDT and CDR2 FYEKMQ (reference sequence). This CDR3 is 13 amino acids long. Unmatched junction bases numbered 4, after V lost 5 bases and J lost 3 bases. The CDR3 is CASSHDRDYEQYF. The DNA read from the CDR3 is TGTGCCAGCAGCCACGACAGGGACTACGAG.

This clone was found many times. Sequencing ends 3 residues short of the CDR3 end; the germline J gene provides the rest. The V call is TRBV18, the J call TRBJ2-6; possibly TRBD1 for D (6 bases). This CDR3 is built from 13 residues. The germline V gene encodes CDR1 KGHSH and CDR2 LQKENI. V was cut by 6 bases and J by 9 bases, with 12 bases left in between. The sequenced part of the CDR3 DNA is TGTGCCAGCTCCCTACGGGACATCAACGTC. Translated, it gives CASSLRDINV. The CDR3 reads in full as CASSLRDINVLTF. The whole variable domain, filled in from reference TRBV18 and TRBJ2-6, reads NAGVMQNPRHLVRRRGQEARLRCSPMKGHSHVYWYRQLPEEGLKFMVYLQKENIIDESGMPKERFSAEFPKEGPSILRIQQVVRGDSAAYFCASSLRDINVLTFGAGSRLTVL.

This clone showed up many times. Sequencing ends 3 residues short of the CDR3 end; the germline J gene provides the rest. This chain connects TRBV4-1 to TRBJ1-4; 7 nucleotides agree with TRBD1. J was trimmed by 5 bases and V by 1 base; bases with no gene match: 7. CDR3 size: 16 residues. Germline V gives CDR1 MGHRA, CDR2 YSYEKL. The CDR3 spells CASSQVTTGSNEKLFF. CDR3 DNA, as far as it was read: TGCGCCAGCAGCCAAGTCACGACAGGGTCGAATGAAAAA.

This clone was recorded many times. The read finishes 3 residues shy of the CDR3 end, and the germline J gene is used to complete it. This chain uses TRBV18 with TRBJ2-1, with 7 positions matching TRBD2. CDR1 KGHSH and CDR2 LQKENI come from the germline V gene. V trimming: 6 bases; J trimming: 5 bases; junction bases outside the gene matches: 4. The CDR3 is made up of 13 amino acids. CDR3 bases read: TGTGCCAGCTCCCCTCTAGCGGACAATGAG. It translates to CASSPLADNE. The full CDR3 protein reads CASSPLADNEQFF.

In this sample, this clone turned up many times. The read ends 3 residues shy of where the CDR3 ends; the end is completed using the germline J gene. V is TRBV19 and J is TRBJ1-1, with 9 positions matching TRBD1. Germline V CDR1 and CDR2: LNHDA, SQIVND (reference sequence). V lost 5 bases to trimming and J lost 2 bases; unmatched junction nucleotides: 6. The CDR3 length is 15 residues. This chain's CDR3 is CASSAGQGRNTEAFF. CDR3 bases read: TGTGCCAGTAGTGCAGGACAGGGGCGAAACACTGAA.

This clone was seen repeatedly, ten times or more. With the read ending 3 residues before the CDR3 end, the germline J gene is used to fill in that end. The V and J genes are TRBV19 and TRBJ2-2, with a weak D call TRBD2 (6 bases). V was trimmed by 10 bases and J by 0 bases, leaving 15 bases between them. The germline CDR1 and CDR2 sequences are LNHDA and SQIVND (reference sequence). The CDR3 is 15 amino acids. The CDR3 is CATKWGDANTGELFF. The sequenced CDR3 bases are TGTGCCACCAAATGGGGGGACGCGAACACCGGGGAG.

This clone has at least ten counts. The read ends 3 residues shy of where the CDR3 ends; the end is completed using the germline J gene. The chain has TRBV20-1 and TRBJ2-1, with 8 bases fitting TRBD2. The CDR3 covers 14 residues. The germline gives CDR1 DFQATT, CDR2 SNEGSKA (reference sequence). Losses at the gene ends were 6 bases for V and 7 bases for J; bases not matched to a gene: 11. The CDR3 sequence is CSAPGLVALNEQFF. The CDR3 bases that were read are TGCAGTGCACCGGGACTAGTGGCTCTTAATGAG.

This clone was detected a few times. The CDR3 end falls 3 residues outside the read, so it is completed with the germline J gene. The chain uses TRBV5-5 and TRBJ2-1; perhaps TRBD2 as D (7 bases). From germline, CDR1 is SGHKS and CDR2 YYEKEE (reference sequence). CDR3 length equals 14 residues. Trimming cost V 3 bases and J 3 bases, with 10 bases left between them. CDR3 amino acids: CASSSGGNYNEQFF. CDR3 bases read: TGTGCCAGCAGCTCGGGGGGCAACTACAATGAG.

Many counts were recorded for this clone. The read terminates 3 residues before the CDR3 end, so the remaining end is supplied by the germline J gene. The chain has TRBV20-1 and TRBJ2-2, with D unresolved. From germline, CDR1 is DFQATT and CDR2 SNEGSKA (reference sequence). This CDR3 is 13 amino acids long. V gave up 3 bases and J gave up 1 base, with 6 bases separating them. CDR3 DNA, as far as it was read: TGCAGTGCTAGGTCGGGGAACACCGGGGAG. This sequence encodes CSARSGNTGE. The entire CDR3 protein is CSARSGNTGELFF.

In this sample, this clone turned up many times. The read comes to an end 3 residues before the CDR3 does, leaving the germline J gene to fill in the end. The V call is TRBV5-1, the J call TRBJ1-2, with 8 bases aligning to TRBD1. The germline V gene has CDR1 SGHRS and CDR2 YFSETQ. V shed 4 bases, J shed 4 bases, and the junction held 6 bases outside the gene matches. CDR3 size: 14 residues. The CDR3 loop is CASSARTGTYGYTF. Partial CDR3 DNA: TGCGCCAGCAGCGCCAGGACAGGGACCTATGGC.

This clone was recorded many times. The CDR3 end lies 3 residues beyond the end of the read and is filled in from the germline J gene. V and J are TRBV12-3 or TRBV12-4 and TRBJ2-2; possible D gene TRBD2, 5 bases. This CDR3 spans 15 amino acids. Trimming took off 6 bases at V and 1 base at J, with 12 bases between the two ends. Incomplete CDR3 DNA: TGTGCCAGCAGCTCGTCCAGCGGGAACACCGGGGAG. Translation gives CASSSSSGNTGE. The CDR3 in its entirety is CASSSSSGNTGELFF.

This clone came up many times. Coverage ceases 3 residues before the CDR3 finishes, and the germline J gene fills in the end. This chain uses TRBV20-1 with TRBJ2-6; 12 bases are a match to TRBD2. Germline V lookup: CDR1 DFQATT, CDR2 SNEGSKA (reference sequence). This CDR3 comprises 15 residues. The CDR3 spells CSARDRKLAGGILTF. The sequenced part of the CDR3 DNA is TGCAGTGCTAGAGATCGGAAACTAGCGGGAGGAATC.

This clone was observed a few times. The read ends 3 residues early relative to the CDR3; the germline J gene fills the gap. The V and J genes are TRBV7-3 and TRBJ2-3; 9 positions match TRBD2. The length of the CDR3 is 13 residues. Germline CDR1 is SGHTA and CDR2 is FQGTGA. The DNA read from the CDR3 is TGTGCCAGCAGCCGAAGCGGGGGGAGGGCG. Its translation is CASSRSGGRA. Given in full, the CDR3 is CASSRSGGRAQYF.

At least ten counts were recorded for this clone. The CDR3 end is not reached by the read, which stops 3 residues before it; the germline J gene fills it in. The chain has TRBV6-1 and TRBJ1-4, with D hard to call. The germline V gene encodes CDR1 MNHNS and CDR2 SASEGT. This CDR3 has 13 amino acids. The CDR3 here is CASSEQARAELFF. The CDR3 bases that were read are TGTGCCAGCAGTGAGCAGGCGAGGGCTGAA.

This clone was observed many times. The DNA read from the CDR3 is TGCGCCAGCAGCTTGGAGGGGACTCCTAATGAG. Its translation: CASSLEGTPNE. The complete CDR3 sequence is CASSLEGTPNEQFF. The J gene is TRBJ2-1, the V gene TRBV5-1; tentatively, D is TRBD2 (6 bases). Read coverage stops 3 residues before the CDR3 terminus; the germline J gene supplies the remainder. This CDR3 is 14 amino acids long. The germline CDR1 and CDR2 sequences are SGHRS and YFSETQ. Deletions cut 0 bases from V and 7 bases from J, with 11 bases between.

This clone was seen repeatedly, ten times or more. The read gets to within 3 residues of the CDR3 end, and the germline J gene fills in the rest. The rearrangement uses TRBV5-1 and TRBJ2-4; perhaps TRBD2 as D (5 bases). The CDR3 extends over 17 amino acids. Trimming left V 5 bases short and J 0 bases short, with 18 bases between. Germline V gene sequence: CDR1 SGHRS, CDR2 YFSETQ. The sequenced part of the CDR3 DNA is TGCGCCAGCAGTCATGGGGTCGGGGATGTAGCCAAAAACATT. This encodes CASSHGVGDVAKNI. The entire CDR3 protein is CASSHGVGDVAKNIQYF.

This clone occurred many times. The CDR3 extends 3 residues past the end of the read, so its final part is completed from the germline J gene. This chain connects TRBV28 to TRBJ1-1, with D uncertain. Trimming cost V 5 bases and J 0 bases, with 7 bases left between them. Germline lookup yields CDR1 MDHEN and CDR2 SYDVKM. The CDR3 contains 13 residues. The covered CDR3 bases are TGTGCCAGCAGTCCGTACATGAACACTGAA. It yields the protein CASSPYMNTE. The whole CDR3 protein reads CASSPYMNTEAFF.

This clone was detected ten times or more. The CDR3 extends 3 residues past the end of the read, so its final part is completed from the germline J gene. The chain carries TRBV12-3 or TRBV12-4 and TRBJ1-6, with a weak D call TRBD1 (6 bases). The V gene lost 6 bases and the J gene lost 9 bases, with 12 bases spanning the gap. The CDR3 has 13 amino acids. CDR3 DNA (partial): TGTGCCAGCAGCCCAGGGGCAGGTTCACCC. This translates into CASSPGAGSP. The CDR3 in its entirety is CASSPGAGSPLHF.

This clone was counted many times. Read coverage stops 3 residues before the CDR3 terminus; the germline J gene supplies the remainder. The chain joins TRBV30 to TRBJ2-4; weak D call: TRBD2 (5 bases). The V and J ends lost 0 bases and 6 bases respectively, with 6 bases between them. CDR1 is GTSNPN and CDR2 is SVGIG in the germline V gene (reference sequence). This CDR3 is 12 amino acids long. CDR3 residues: CAWSVLGNIQYF. The covered CDR3 bases are TGTGCCTGGAGTGTACTAGGAAACATT.

This clone was picked up many times. The observed sequence ends 3 residues before the CDR3 terminus, with the missing tail filled in from the germline J gene. The rearrangement joins TRBV20-1 to TRBJ2-7; tentatively, D is TRBD1 (6 bases). V shed 6 bases and J shed 2 bases, with 17 bases lying between them. This CDR3 comprises 14 residues. Germline CDR1 is DFQATT and CDR2 is SNEGSKA (reference sequence). Partial CDR3 DNA: TGCAGTGCAAACGGACAGATTTTTACCTACGAG. This gives the protein CSANGQIFTYE. The CDR3 reads in full as CSANGQIFTYEQYF.